Sequencing of this T cell receptor (beta chain) was carried out in a study of early T cells in non-severe SARS-CoV-2 infection. Study in general: RNA in bulk from unsorted whole blood was sequenced, and chains were unpaired. General observations from the study: Database matching using VDJdb favored anti-spike CD8 responses, with private and CD4 specificities left missing.

The library protocol tagged individual cDNA molecules with unique molecular identifiers. TCRdb recomputed calls from the 5' RACE reads with MiXCR, one row per CDR3 protein. The repertoire has some 30,000 distinct CDR3 sequences, under 4.5% of them found once; the top ten carry under 6%. Many counts were recorded for this clonotype. Its cognate antigen is unknown. Sequencing was performed on whole blood. The receptor was isolated from an adult who was a healthcare worker with PCR-confirmed SARS-CoV-2 infection or an uninfected control (not recorded which).

Written as DNA, the CDR3 is TGTGCCAGCAGCTTACCCGGGGGGCGTACAGATACGCAGTATTTT. It translates to CASSLPGGRTDTQYF. J is TRBJ2-3 and V is TRBV7-8, with a possible D match to TRBD2 (7 bases). Deletions cut 2 bases from V and 3 bases from J, with 12 bases between. Germline CDR1 is SGHVS and CDR2 is FQNEAQ. CDR3 length: 15 residues.